These 32 T cell receptor beta chains originate from one sample sequenced in a study of cytomegalovirus exposure and HLA in healthy donors. Amplification used 60 Vbeta primers and 13 Jbeta primers. The protocol was immunoSEQ multiplex PCR, while the TCRdb copy is restricted to in-frame clones and leaves out a portion. The table records about 190,000 clones, around 77% of them present only once. The sequencing sample was made of PBMCs. The receptors stem from a young woman in good health and CMV-seronegative.

The chain uses TRBV10-3 and TRBJ1-4, with 9 bases identical to TRBD1. Germline CDR1 and CDR2: ENHRY and SYGVKD. This CDR3 region has 14 residues. Trimming removed 5 bases from V and 5 bases from J; junction bases left unmatched: 3. CDR3 bases: TGTGCCATCAGTCCCGACAGGGGGAATGAAAAACTGTTTTTT. Its protein is CAISPDRGNEKLFF.

The CDR3 bases are TGTGCCAGCAGCTGGCAGGAATACACTGAAGCTTTCTTT. It specifies CASSWQEYTEAFF. The chain employs TRBV6-1 and TRBJ1-1; no clear D. The V end lost 6 bases, the J end lost 3 bases, and 11 bases lay between the germline ends. The CDR3 contains 13 residues. Germline CDR1 reads MNHNS; CDR2 reads SASEGT.

The chain recombines TRBV4-1 with TRBJ2-4; D is perhaps TRBD1 (5 bases). V lost 5 bases and J 6 bases, leaving 14 bases between the germline ends. This CDR3 has 14 amino acids. CDR1 is MGHRA, CDR2 YSYEKL, per germline. This chain's CDR3 is CASSAPGKGNIQYF. The CDR3 DNA reads TGCGCCAGCAGCGCCCCAGGGAAGGGAAACATTCAGTACTTC.

The gene calls are TRBV30 and TRBJ2-1, with a weak D call TRBD2 (6 bases). Germline lookup yields CDR1 GTSNPN and CDR2 SVGIG (reference sequence). V was pared by 5 bases and J by 8 bases, with 28 bases between. The CDR3 runs to 17 residues. The CDR3 region has the DNA TGTGCCTGGGCGCGCAACGGCTTGGGGGGAGAGGGCGATGAGCAGTTCTTC. It translates to CAWARNGLGGEGDEQFF.

The rearrangement uses TRBV28 and TRBJ1-4, with D possibly matching TRBD1 (6 bases). The CDR3 spans 14 residues. Trimming removed 8 bases from V and 5 bases from J, with 15 bases in between. Germline CDR1 and CDR2: MDHEN and SYDVKM. Here the CDR3 DNA reads TGTGCCAGCGGGAGACAGGAACAAAATGAAAAACTGTTTTTT. Amino acid sequence: CASGRQEQNEKLFF.

This chain joins TRBV4-3 and TRBJ2-1, with a possible D match to TRBD1 (6 bases). Trimming took off 2 bases at V and 1 base at J, with 12 bases between the two ends. The CDR3 sequence is 16 residues long. Germline CDR1 reads LGHNA; CDR2 reads YSLEER. The CDR3 DNA reads as TGCGCCAGCAGCCAATCCACAGGGAGTTCCTACAATGAGCAGTTCTTC. This encodes CASSQSTGSSYNEQFF.

This clone was detected only once. The chain couples TRBV7-9 to TRBJ2-5, with 10 bases fitting TRBD2. J gave up 3 bases and V 3 bases, and 1 base lay outside the gene matches. Germline values: CDR1 SEHNR, CDR2 FQNEAQ (reference sequence). This CDR3 has 14 residues. The DNA for the CDR3 is TGTGCCAGCAGCTTCCTAGCGGGGGAAGAGACCCAGTACTTC. Translated, it gives CASSFLAGEETQYF.

The chain uses TRBV20-1 and TRBJ1-1; unclear D gene. This CDR3 region has 11 residues. The germline V and J ends were trimmed by 1 base and 12 bases, with 12 bases remaining between them. Per the germline V gene, CDR1 is DFQATT and CDR2 is SNEGSKA (reference sequence). The CDR3 protein is CSARGHGETFF. CDR3 DNA sequence: TGCAGTGCTAGAGGTCACGGGGAGACTTTCTTT.

V usage is TRBV7-6 and J usage is TRBJ1-6; 9 bases agree with TRBD1. From germline, CDR1 is SGHVS and CDR2 FNYEAQ. The CDR3 is made up of 16 amino acids. V lost 2 bases to trimming and J lost 7 bases; unmatched junction nucleotides: 6. CDR3 residues: CASSLSAGTGNSPLHF. As DNA, the CDR3 is TGTGCCAGCAGCTTAAGCGCCGGGACAGGGAATTCACCCCTCCACTTT.

The gene calls are TRBV6-5 and TRBJ2-3; TRBD2 might be the D (6 bases). The CDR3 runs 14 residues. The V end lost 5 bases, the J end lost 2 bases, and 11 bases lay between the germline ends. The germline gives CDR1 MNHEY, CDR2 SVGAGI. The CDR3 DNA follows: TGTGCCAGCAGTCCGGGAGCTCCCACAGATACGCAGTATTTT. It specifies CASSPGAPTDTQYF.

V and J are TRBV5-1 and TRBJ1-1; TRBD1 is a possible D gene (5 bases). The CDR3 extends over 17 amino acids. The germline gives CDR1 SGHRS, CDR2 YFSETQ. The ends were cut back, 3 bases at V and 6 bases at J, with 24 bases in the middle. DNA for the CDR3: TGCGCCAGCAGCTCGGAGAGGCAGAGGACACCCATAGCTGAAGCTTTCTTT. Translation gives CASSSERQRTPIAEAFF.

This chain joins TRBV7-2 and TRBJ1-6; D not certain. The CDR3 contains 14 residues. Trimming stripped 5 bases from V and 1 base from J, with 6 bases between. Looked up from germline, CDR1 is SGHTA and CDR2 is FQGNSA. CDR3 sequence: CASSEASYNSPLHF. DNA of the CDR3: TGTGCCAGCAGCGAGGCGTCCTATAATTCACCCCTCCACTTT.

V is TRBV20-1 and J is TRBJ2-7, with D uncertain. V was cut by 6 bases and J by 5 bases, with 8 bases left in between. Looked up from germline, CDR1 is DFQATT and CDR2 is SNEGSKA (reference sequence). The CDR3 contains 10 residues. DNA for the CDR3: TGCAGTGCACCTGCGGACGAGCAGTACTTC. Amino acid sequence: CSAPADEQYF.

The rearrangement joins TRBV14 to TRBJ1-2; no clear D. This CDR3 contains 14 residues. Per the germline V gene, CDR1 is SGHDN and CDR2 is FVKESK. V was pared by 0 bases and J by 8 bases, with 13 bases between. The CDR3 reads CASSQEEGLGGYTF. The CDR3 DNA sequence: TGTGCCAGCAGCCAAGAAGAGGGCCTGGGGGGCTACACCTTC. Supplemented by reference TRBV14 and TRBJ1-2, the full variable domain reads EAGVTQFPSHSVIEKGQTVTLRCDPISGHDNLYWYRRVMGKEIKFLLHFVKESKQDESGMPNNRFLAERTGGTYSTLKVQPAELEDSGVYFCASSQEEGLGGYTFGSGTRLTVV.

This chain connects TRBV25-1 to TRBJ1-2, with 7 nucleotides matching TRBD1. The CDR3 is 14 residues long. With V trimmed by 4 bases and J by 8 bases, 10 bases remained unmatched. The germline V gene encodes CDR1 MGHDK and CDR2 SYGVNS. The CDR3 nucleotides are TGTGCCAGCAGTGGAGCCACAGGGGTCGGAGGCTACACCTTC. It is translated as CASSGATGVGGYTF.

This clone came up once. The gene calls are TRBV11-2 and TRBJ2-5; TRBD2 matches at 15 bases. The CDR3 is 15 amino acids. CDR1 is SGHAT, CDR2 FQNNGV, per germline. V trimming: 5 bases; J trimming: 7 bases; junction bases outside the gene matches: 5. CDR3 protein: CASSRTSGGAGTQYF. In nucleotides, the CDR3 is TGTGCCAGCAGCCGGACTAGCGGGGGGGCTGGGACCCAGTACTTC.

The chain recombines TRBV10-2 with TRBJ1-1; D may be TRBD1 (5 bases). CDR3 length: 11 amino acids. The V gene lost 8 bases and the J gene lost 7 bases, with 11 bases spanning the gap. Germline CDR1 and CDR2: WSHSY and SAAADI. CDR3 amino acids: CASADTDEAFF. CDR3 nucleotides: TGCGCCAGCGCGGACACTGATGAAGCTTTCTTT.

This sequence joins TRBV27 and TRBJ2-7, with 9 bases lining up with TRBD1. The V segment lost 6 bases and the J segment 2 bases; nucleotides outside the gene matches: 8. The CDR3 sequence is 15 residues long. The germline CDR1 and CDR2 sequences are MNHEY and SMNVEV (reference sequence). CDR3 protein: CASSYIQGAAYEQYF. The DNA of the CDR3 is TGTGCCAGCAGCTATATACAGGGGGCGGCCTACGAGCAGTACTTC.

This chain links TRBV7-2 with TRBJ1-2; TRBD1 might be the D (5 bases). The CDR3 length is 16 residues. V shed 1 base and J shed 6 bases, with 18 bases lying between them. Germline V gene lookup returns CDR1 SGHTA and CDR2 FQGNSA. In DNA form, the CDR3 reads TGTGCCAGCAGCTTAGGTTCGTCGGGGGATTGGAATGGCTACACCTTC. Its protein is CASSLGSSGDWNGYTF.

A single count supports this clone. The gene calls are TRBV6-1 and TRBJ2-3; 9 nucleotides match TRBD2. From germline, CDR1 is MNHNS and CDR2 SASEGT. With V trimmed by 8 bases and J by 0 bases, 6 bases remained unmatched. CDR3 length: 15 amino acids. DNA for the CDR3: TGTGCCAGCCGACTTGGGACTAGCAGCACAGATACGCAGTATTTT. It translates to CASRLGTSSTDTQYF.

This sequence joins TRBV19 and TRBJ1-2, with 9 positions matching TRBD1. The CDR3 covers 15 residues. Germline CDR1 is LNHDA and CDR2 is SQIVND (reference sequence). The V and J ends lost 3 bases and 6 bases, in that order; junction bases with no gene match: 8. The CDR3: CASSILGQGSDGYTF. The CDR3 nucleotides read TGTGCCAGTAGTATCCTGGGACAGGGAAGCGATGGCTACACCTTC. The full variable domain, in which reference TRBV19 and TRBJ1-2 provide the parts outside the CDR3, is DGGITQSPKYLFRKEGQNVTLSCEQNLNHDAMYWYRQDPGQGLRLIYYSQIVNDFQKGDIAEGYSVSREKKESFPLTVTSAQKNPTAFYLCASSILGQGSDGYTFGSGTRLTVV.

This clone was observed a few times. V and J are TRBV12-5 and TRBJ1-1; weak D call: TRBD1 (5 bases). CDR1 and CDR2 from the germline V gene are LGHNT and FRNRAP. The CDR3 is 13 residues long. Trimming took off 6 bases at V and 11 bases at J, with 19 bases between the two ends. The CDR3 sequence: CASGIEPQAEAFF. CDR3 in DNA: TGTGCTAGTGGCATTGAACCACAGGCCGAGGCTTTCTTT.

This clone turned up a few times. The chain has TRBV5-8 and TRBJ2-3; D remains ambiguous. V shed 0 bases and J shed 0 bases, with 5 bases lying between them. The CDR3 runs 14 residues. CDR1 and CDR2 from the germline V gene are SGHTS and YDEGEE. CDR3 residues: CASSLDFSTDTQYF. CDR3 DNA sequence: TGTGCCAGCAGCTTGGACTTTAGCACAGATACGCAGTATTTT.

The chain carries TRBV30 and TRBJ2-3, with TRBD2 matching 8 bases. V gave up 1 base and J gave up 0 bases; unmatched junction bases: 6. CDR3 length: 16 amino acids. The V gene's germline CDR1 is GTSNPN and CDR2 SVGIG (reference sequence). CDR3 sequence: CAWSGPGGTSTDTQYF. The CDR3 coding sequence is TGTGCCTGGAGTGGTCCGGGGGGGACTAGCACAGATACGCAGTATTTT.

Note on this clone: An end of the junction does not agree with germline; a read error may underlie this. The gene calls are TRBV5-5 and TRBJ2-1; the D call may be TRBD1 or TRBD2 (6 bases each). Germline loops: CDR1 SGHKS, CDR2 YYEKEE (reference sequence). The CDR3 contains 15 residues. Here the CDR3 DNA reads TGTGCCAGCAGGTTGGGGGGCGGCTCCTACAATGAGCAGTTCTTC. Translating gives CASRLGGGSYNEQFF.

The chain links TRBV5-6 to TRBJ2-1; TRBD1 is a possible D gene (6 bases). With 0 bases removed from V and 10 bases from J, the gap between germline ends came to 20 bases. Germline CDR1 is SGHDT and CDR2 is YYEEEE. The CDR3 covers 16 residues. CDR3: CASSLGVRGHSGEQFF. The CDR3, as DNA: TGTGCCAGCAGCTTGGGGGTCAGGGGCCATTCAGGGGAGCAGTTCTTC.

The rearrangement links TRBV9 to TRBJ1-2; 8 bases line up with TRBD1. Looked up from germline, CDR1 is SGDLS and CDR2 is YYNGEE. Losses at the gene ends were 3 bases for V and 4 bases for J; bases not matched to a gene: 8. The CDR3 is made up of 15 amino acids. Here the CDR3 DNA reads TGTGCCAGCAGCGCTTCACAGGGGGAGTTCTATGGCTACACCTTC. Its translation: CASSASQGEFYGYTF.

This chain links TRBV9 with TRBJ2-5; 10 positions agree with TRBD1. The CDR3 covers 15 residues. The V gene end was trimmed by 0 bases and the J gene end by 4 bases; junction bases not matched to a gene: 3. Germline CDR1 is SGDLS and CDR2 is YYNGEE. CDR3 sequence (DNA): TGTGCCAGCAGCGTAGTGGGACAGGGGTCAGAGACCCAGTACTTC. Translated: CASSVVGQGSETQYF.

The chain is built from TRBV5-1 and TRBJ1-1, with 10 bases aligning to TRBD1. The CDR3 is made up of 15 amino acids. Germline CDR1 and CDR2: SGHRS and YFSETQ. V shed 4 bases and J 1 base; nucleotides not matched to a gene: 4. CDR3 sequence reads: CASSPGTGENTEAFF. The CDR3 DNA follows: TGCGCCAGCAGCCCCGGGACAGGGGAGAACACTGAAGCTTTCTTT. Variable domain in full (rest from reference TRBV5-1 and TRBJ1-1): KAGVTQTPRYLIKTRGQQVTLSCSPISGHRSVSWYQQTPGQGLQFLFEYFSETQRNKGNFPGRFSGRQFSNSRSEMNVSTLELGDSALYLCASSPGTGENTEAFFGQGTRLTVV.

The rearrangement links TRBV9 to TRBJ2-5, with TRBD2 identical over 7 bases. With V trimmed by 4 bases and J by 5 bases, 8 bases remained unmatched. This CDR3 has 14 residues. CDR1 is SGDLS, CDR2 YYNGEE, per germline. For the CDR3, the DNA is TGTGCCAGCAGCCCCACTAGCGTTGAGGAGACCCAGTACTTC. It encodes CASSPTSVEETQYF.

This sequence joins TRBV5-1 and TRBJ2-3, with D tentatively TRBD1 (6 bases). The CDR3 is 13 residues long. Trimming shortened V by 4 bases and J by 3 bases, and 9 bases separated the two germline ends. Germline V CDR1 and CDR2: SGHRS, YFSETQ. In DNA form, the CDR3 reads TGCGCCAGCAGCGATACAGGGACAGATACGCAGTATTTT. Translating it yields CASSDTGTDTQYF.

The V and J genes are TRBV5-1 and TRBJ2-7; 12 bases are a match to TRBD2. CDR1 SGHRS and CDR2 YFSETQ come from the germline V gene. CDR3 length equals 15 residues. V lost 1 base, J lost 6 bases, and 5 bases stayed unmatched. The CDR3 sequence: CASSLSLAGGREQYF. DNA of the CDR3: TGCGCCAGCAGCTTGTCTCTAGCGGGAGGGCGCGAGCAGTACTTC.